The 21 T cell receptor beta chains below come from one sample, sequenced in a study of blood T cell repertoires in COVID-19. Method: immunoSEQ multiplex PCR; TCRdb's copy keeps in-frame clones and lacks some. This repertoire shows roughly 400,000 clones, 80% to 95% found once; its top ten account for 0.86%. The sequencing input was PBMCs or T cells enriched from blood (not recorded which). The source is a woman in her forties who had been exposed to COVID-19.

CDR3 nucleotides: TGTGCCAGCAGTGACAGGGAGGGTCAGCCCCAGCATTTT. Protein: CASSDREGQPQHF. This sequence joins TRBV2 and TRBJ1-5, with D perhaps matching TRBD1 (5 bases). The CDR3 runs to 13 residues. V was shortened by 3 bases and J by 6 bases, with 9 bases between the two germline ends. Germline V gives CDR1 SNHLY, CDR2 FYNNEI.

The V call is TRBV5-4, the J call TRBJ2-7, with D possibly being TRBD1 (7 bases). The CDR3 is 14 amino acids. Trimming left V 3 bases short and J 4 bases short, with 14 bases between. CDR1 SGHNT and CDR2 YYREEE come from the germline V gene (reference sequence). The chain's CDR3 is CASSSGGRLYEQYF. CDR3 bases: TGTGCCAGCAGCTCAGGGGGGCGGTTATACGAGCAGTACTTC.

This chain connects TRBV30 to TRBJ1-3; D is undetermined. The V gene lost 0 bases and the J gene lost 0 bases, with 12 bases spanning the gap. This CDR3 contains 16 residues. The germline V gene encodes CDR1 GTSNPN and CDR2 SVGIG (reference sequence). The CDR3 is CAWSVLRPSSGNTIYF. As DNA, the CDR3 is TGTGCCTGGAGTGTACTAAGGCCCAGCTCTGGAAACACCATATATTTT. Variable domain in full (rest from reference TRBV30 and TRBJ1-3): SQTIHQWPATLVQPVGSPLSLECTVEGTSNPNLYWYRQAAGRGLQLLFYSVGIGQISSEVPQNLSASRPQDRQFILSSKKLLLSDSGFYLCAWSVLRPSSGNTIYFGEGSWLTVV.

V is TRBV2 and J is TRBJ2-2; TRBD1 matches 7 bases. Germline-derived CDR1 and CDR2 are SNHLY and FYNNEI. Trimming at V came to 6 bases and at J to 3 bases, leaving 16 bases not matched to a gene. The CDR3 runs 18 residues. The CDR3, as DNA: TGTGCCAGCAGCAATCAAGGGGGCTTAAGGTCCTACACCGGGGAGCTGTTTTTT. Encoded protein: CASSNQGGLRSYTGELFF.

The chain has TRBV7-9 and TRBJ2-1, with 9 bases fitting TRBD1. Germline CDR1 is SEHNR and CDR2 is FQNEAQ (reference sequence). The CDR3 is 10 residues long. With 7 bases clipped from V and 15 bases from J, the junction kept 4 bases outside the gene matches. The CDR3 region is CASTRDRAFF. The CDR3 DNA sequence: TGTGCCAGCACCCGGGACAGGGCGTTCTTC.

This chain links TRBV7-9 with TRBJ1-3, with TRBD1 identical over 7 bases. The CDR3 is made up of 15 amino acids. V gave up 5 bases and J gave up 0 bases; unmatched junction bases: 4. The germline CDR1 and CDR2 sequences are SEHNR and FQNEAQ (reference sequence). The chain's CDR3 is CASSRQGSSGNTIYF. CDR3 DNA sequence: TGTGCCAGCAGCCGACAGGGTTCCTCTGGAAACACCATATATTTT.

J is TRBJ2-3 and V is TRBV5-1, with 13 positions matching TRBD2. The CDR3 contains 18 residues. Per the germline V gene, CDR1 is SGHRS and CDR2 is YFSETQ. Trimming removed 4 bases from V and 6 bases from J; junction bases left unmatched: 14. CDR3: CASSPRTSGGARSDTQYF. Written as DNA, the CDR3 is TGCGCCAGCAGCCCTAGGACTAGCGGGGGCGCCAGGTCCGATACGCAGTATTTT.

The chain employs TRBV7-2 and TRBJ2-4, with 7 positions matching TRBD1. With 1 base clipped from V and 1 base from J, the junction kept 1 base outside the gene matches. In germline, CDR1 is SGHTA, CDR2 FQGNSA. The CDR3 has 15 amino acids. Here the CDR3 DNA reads TGTGCCAGCAGCTTAGGGGGACAGGCCAAAAACATTCAGTACTTC. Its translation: CASSLGGQAKNIQYF.

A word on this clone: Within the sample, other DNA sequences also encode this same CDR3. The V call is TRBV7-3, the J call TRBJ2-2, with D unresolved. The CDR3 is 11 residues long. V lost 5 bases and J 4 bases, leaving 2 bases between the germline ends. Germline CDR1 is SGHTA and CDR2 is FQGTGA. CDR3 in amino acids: CASSLTGELFF. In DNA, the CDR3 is TGTGCCAGCAGCCTCACCGGGGAGCTGTTTTTT.

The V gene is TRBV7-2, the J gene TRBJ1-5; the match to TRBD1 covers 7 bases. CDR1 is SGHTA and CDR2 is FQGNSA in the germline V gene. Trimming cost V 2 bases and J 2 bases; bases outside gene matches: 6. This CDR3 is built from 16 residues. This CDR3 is CASSLIPGGGNQPQHF. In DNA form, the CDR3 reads TGTGCCAGCAGCTTAATCCCAGGGGGTGGCAATCAGCCCCAGCATTTT.

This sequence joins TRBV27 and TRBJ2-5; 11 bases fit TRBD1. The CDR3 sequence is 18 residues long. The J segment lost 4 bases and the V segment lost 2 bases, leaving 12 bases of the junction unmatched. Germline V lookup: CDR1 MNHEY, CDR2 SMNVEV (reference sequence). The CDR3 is CASSLGGQGTGGRETQYF. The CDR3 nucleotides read TGTGCCAGCAGTTTAGGGGGCCAAGGGACAGGGGGTCGAGAGACCCAGTACTTC.

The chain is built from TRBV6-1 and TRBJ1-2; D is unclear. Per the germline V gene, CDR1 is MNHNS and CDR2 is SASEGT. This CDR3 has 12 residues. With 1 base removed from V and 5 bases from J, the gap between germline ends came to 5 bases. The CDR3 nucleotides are TGTGCCAGCAGTGAAGGAACTTATGGCTACACCTTC. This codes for CASSEGTYGYTF.

As DNA, the CDR3 is TGTGCCAGCAGCTTGACAGGGACAATCAATCAGCCCCAGCATTTT. Protein product: CASSLTGTINQPQHF. V is TRBV7-9 and J is TRBJ1-5, with 7 bases fitting TRBD1. CDR3 length: 15 residues. J gave up 3 bases and V 3 bases, and 5 bases lay outside the gene matches. In germline, CDR1 is SEHNR, CDR2 FQNEAQ (reference sequence).

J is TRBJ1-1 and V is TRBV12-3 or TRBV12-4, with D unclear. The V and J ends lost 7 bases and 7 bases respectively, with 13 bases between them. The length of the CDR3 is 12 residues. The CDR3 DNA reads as TGTGCCAGCACACGAGGTAGACTTGAAGCTTTCTTT. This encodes CASTRGRLEAFF.

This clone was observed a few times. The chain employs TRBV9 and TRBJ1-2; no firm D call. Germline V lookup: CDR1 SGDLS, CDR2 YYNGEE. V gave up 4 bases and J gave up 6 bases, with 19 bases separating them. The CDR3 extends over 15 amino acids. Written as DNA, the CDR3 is TGTGCCAGCAGCATTAACAGTGGTCCACAGAATGGCTACACCTTC. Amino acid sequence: CASSINSGPQNGYTF.

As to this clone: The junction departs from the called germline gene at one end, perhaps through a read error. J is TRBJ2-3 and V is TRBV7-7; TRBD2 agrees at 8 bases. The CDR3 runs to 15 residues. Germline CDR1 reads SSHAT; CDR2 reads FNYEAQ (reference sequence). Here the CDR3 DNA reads TGTGCTAGCAGCGCTAGCGGGTCTTTTACAGATACGCAGTATTTT. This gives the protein CASSASGSFTDTQYF.

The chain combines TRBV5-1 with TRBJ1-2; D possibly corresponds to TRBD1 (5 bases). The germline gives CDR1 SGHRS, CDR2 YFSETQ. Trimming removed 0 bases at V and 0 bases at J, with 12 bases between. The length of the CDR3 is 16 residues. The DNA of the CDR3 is TGCGCCAGCAGCTTGGGCAGGGATTCACCTAACTATGGCTACACCTTC. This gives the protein CASSLGRDSPNYGYTF.

CDR3 amino acids: CASSLARGSGEQFF. Here the CDR3 DNA reads TGTGCCAGCAGCCTGGCGCGGGGATCCGGAGAGCAGTTCTTC. This chain joins TRBV2 and TRBJ2-1; TRBD2 is a possible D gene (6 bases). CDR3 length: 14 residues. Germline lookup yields CDR1 SNHLY and CDR2 FYNNEI. Trimming left V 6 bases short and J 10 bases short, with 19 bases between.

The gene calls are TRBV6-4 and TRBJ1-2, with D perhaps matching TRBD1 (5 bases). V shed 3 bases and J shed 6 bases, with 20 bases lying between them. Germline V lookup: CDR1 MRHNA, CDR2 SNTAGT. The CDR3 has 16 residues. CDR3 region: CASSERSGFQGDGYTF. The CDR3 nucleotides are TGTGCCAGCAGTGAAAGGTCAGGATTCCAAGGGGATGGCTACACCTTC.

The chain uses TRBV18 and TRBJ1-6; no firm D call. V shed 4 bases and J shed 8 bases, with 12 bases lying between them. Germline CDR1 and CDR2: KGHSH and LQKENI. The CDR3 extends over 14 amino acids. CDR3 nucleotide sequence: TGTGCCAGCTCACTCGCCCTAGACTATTCACCCCTCCACTTT. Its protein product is CASSLALDYSPLHF.

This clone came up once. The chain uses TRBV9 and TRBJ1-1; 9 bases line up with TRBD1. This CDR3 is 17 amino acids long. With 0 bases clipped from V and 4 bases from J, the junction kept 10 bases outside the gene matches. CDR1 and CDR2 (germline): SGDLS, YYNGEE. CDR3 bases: TGTGCCAGCAGCGTAGGGGACAGGGTGAGGGCGAGCACTGAAGCTTTCTTT. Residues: CASSVGDRVRASTEAFF.